The rows below give T cell receptor beta chains drawn from one sample of a study of blood T cell repertoires in COVID-19. Produced via immunoSEQ multiplex PCR; TCRdb's table is partial and in-frame only. The table has approximately 200,000 clones, 85% seen once. Sequenced input: PBMCs or T cells enriched from blood (not recorded which). These receptors came from a man between 40 and 49 years old who had recovered from COVID-19. CDR3s include the opening cysteine and the closing phenylalanine or tryptophan. Fields, in order: clone size, D gene, J gene, V gene, CDR3 protein, CDR3 DNA. The D gene is left open where the match is weak. The size entry is marked missing in some rows and otherwise reads once, few, many or a size class.

. | . | TRBJ1-1 | TRBV5-4 | CASSPGMNTEAFF | TGTGCCAGCAGCCCGGGTATGAACACTGAAGCTTTCTTT
. | TRBD1 | TRBJ1-5 | TRBV28 | CASSLNTGANQPQHF | TGTGCCAGCAGTCTAAATACAGGGGCCAATCAGCCCCAGCATTTT
. | TRBD2 | TRBJ2-1 | TRBV28 | CASTSGNVGNEQFF | TGTGCCAGCACTAGCGGTAACGTGGGGAATGAGCAGTTCTTC
. | . | TRBJ1-5 | TRBV19 | CASSSERRYQPQHF | TGTGCCAGTAGTTCGGAGAGGAGATATCAGCCCCAGCATTTT
. | TRBD1 | TRBJ1-6 | TRBV27 | CATSKGTANSPLHF | TGTGCCACCAGTAAAGGGACAGCTAATTCACCCCTCCACTTT
. | . | TRBJ2-1 | TRBV11-3 | CASSLPGAGGNEQFF | TGTGCCAGCAGCTTACCGGGAGCTGGTGGAAATGAGCAGTTCTTC
. | . | TRBJ1-4 | TRBV23-1 | CASLRGQPEGRTNEKLFF | TGCGCCAGCCTCCGTGGGCAGCCCGAAGGTCGAACTAATGAAAAACTGTTTTTT
. | . | TRBJ1-6 | TRBV11-2 | CASSSLLRSSYNSPLHF | TGTGCCAGCAGCTCCCTCCTCCGGAGCTCCTATAATTCACCCCTCCACTTT
. | . | TRBJ2-7 | TRBV27 | CASSLSGGNPWEQYF | TGTGCCAGCAGTTTATCGGGGGGAAATCCTTGGGAGCAGTACTTC
. | . | TRBJ2-1 | TRBV6-2/TRBV6-3 | CASSYSPEGRSYNEQFF | TGTGCCAGCAGTTACTCGCCGGAAGGGAGGTCCTACAATGAGCAGTTCTTC
. | TRBD1 | TRBJ1-2 | TRBV28 | CASSRQGNYGYTF | TGTGCCAGCAGTCGACAGGGAAACTATGGCTACACCTTC
. | TRBD1 | TRBJ1-1 | TRBV3-1/TRBV3-2 | CASSQTGWNTEAFF | TGTGCCAGCAGCCAGACAGGGTGGAACACTGAAGCTTTCTTT
. | TRBD2 | TRBJ2-1 | TRBV28 | CASSISGRYNEQFF | TGTGCCAGCAGTATTAGCGGGCGCTACAATGAGCAGTTCTTC
. | . | TRBJ1-4 | TRBV5-6 | CASSLLLTSNEKLFF | TGTGCCAGCAGCTTGTTACTGACTTCTAATGAAAAACTGTTTTTT
. | TRBD1 | TRBJ1-2 | TRBV7-9 | CASSYQGGADYGYTF | TGTGCCAGCAGCTACCAAGGGGGCGCGGACTATGGCTACACCTTC
. | . | TRBJ1-1 | TRBV7-9 | CASSPFGENTEAFF | TGTGCCAGCAGCCCATTCGGAGAGAACACTGAAGCTTTCTTT
. | TRBD2 | TRBJ2-7 | TRBV7-3 | CASSLTGTSSRGEQYF | TGTGCCAGCAGCTTAACCGGGACTAGCAGCCGTGGAGAGCAGTACTTC
. | . | TRBJ1-2 | TRBV18 | CASAPPDKTNYGYTF | TGTGCCAGCGCACCCCCAGACAAGACTAACTATGGCTACACCTTC
. | . | TRBJ2-5 | TRBV5-1 | CASSRLTVSQETQYF | TGCGCCAGCAGCCGCTTGACAGTAAGCCAAGAGACCCAGTACTTC
few | TRBD2 | TRBJ2-2 | TRBV24-1 | CATSDPGLAGGPGELFF | TGTGCCACCAGTGACCCGGGACTAGCGGGAGGGCCCGGGGAGCTGTTTTTT
. | TRBD1 | TRBJ1-5 | TRBV10-3 | CAISERTGFSNQPQHF | TGTGCCATCAGTGAGAGGACAGGGTTTAGCAATCAGCCCCAGCATTTT